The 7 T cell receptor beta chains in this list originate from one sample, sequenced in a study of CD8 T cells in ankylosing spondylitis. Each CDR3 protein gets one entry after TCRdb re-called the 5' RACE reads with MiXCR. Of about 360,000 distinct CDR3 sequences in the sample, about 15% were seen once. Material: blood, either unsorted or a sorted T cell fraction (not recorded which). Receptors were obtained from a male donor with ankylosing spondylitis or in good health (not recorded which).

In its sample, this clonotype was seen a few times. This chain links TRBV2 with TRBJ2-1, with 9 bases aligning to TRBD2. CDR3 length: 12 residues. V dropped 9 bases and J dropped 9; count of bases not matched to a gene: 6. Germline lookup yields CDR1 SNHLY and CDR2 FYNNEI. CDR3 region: CASRGGASEQFF. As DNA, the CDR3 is TGTGCCAGTCGCGGGGGGGCCAGTGAGCAGTTCTTC.

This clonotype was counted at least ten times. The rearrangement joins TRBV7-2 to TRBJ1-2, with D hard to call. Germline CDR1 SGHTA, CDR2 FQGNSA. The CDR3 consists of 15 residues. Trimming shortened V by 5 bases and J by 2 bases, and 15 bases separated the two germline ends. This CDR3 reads CASSLQGTWNYGYTF. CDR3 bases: TGTGCCAGCAGCCTACAAGGTACTTGGAACTATGGCTACACCTTC.

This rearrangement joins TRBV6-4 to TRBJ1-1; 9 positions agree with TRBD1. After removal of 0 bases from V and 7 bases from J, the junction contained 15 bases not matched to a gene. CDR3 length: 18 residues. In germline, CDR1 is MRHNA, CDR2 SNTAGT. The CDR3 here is CASSDSRQGVGVDGEAFF. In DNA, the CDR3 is TGTGCCAGCAGTGACTCGAGACAGGGGGTTGGTGTGGATGGTGAAGCTTTCTTT.

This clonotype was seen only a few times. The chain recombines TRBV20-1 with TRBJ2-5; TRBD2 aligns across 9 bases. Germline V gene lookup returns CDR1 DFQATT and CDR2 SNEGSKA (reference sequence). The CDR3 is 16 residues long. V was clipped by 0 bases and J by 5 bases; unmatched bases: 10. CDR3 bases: TGCAGTGCTAGAGATGCTAGCGGGGCCCTCTCGGAGACCCAGTACTTC. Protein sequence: CSARDASGALSETQYF.

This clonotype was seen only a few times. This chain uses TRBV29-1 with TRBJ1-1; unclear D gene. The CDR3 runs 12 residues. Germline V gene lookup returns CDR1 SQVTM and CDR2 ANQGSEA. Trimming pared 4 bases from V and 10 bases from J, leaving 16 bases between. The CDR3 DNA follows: TGCAGCGTTGGATTAGAGGACTGGGGAGCTTTCTTT. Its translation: CSVGLEDWGAFF.

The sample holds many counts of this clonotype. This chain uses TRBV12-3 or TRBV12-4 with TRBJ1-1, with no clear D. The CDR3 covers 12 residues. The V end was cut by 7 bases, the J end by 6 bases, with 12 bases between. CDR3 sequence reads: CASTSNGPEAFF. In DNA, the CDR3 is TGTGCCAGCACCTCCAACGGCCCTGAAGCTTTCTTT.

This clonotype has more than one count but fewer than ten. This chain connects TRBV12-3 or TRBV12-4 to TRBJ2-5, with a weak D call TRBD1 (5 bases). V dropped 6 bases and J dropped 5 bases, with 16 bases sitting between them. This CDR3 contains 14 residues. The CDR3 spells CASRRYDREETQYF. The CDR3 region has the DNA TGTGCCAGCAGACGTTACGACAGAGAGGAGACCCAGTACTTC.